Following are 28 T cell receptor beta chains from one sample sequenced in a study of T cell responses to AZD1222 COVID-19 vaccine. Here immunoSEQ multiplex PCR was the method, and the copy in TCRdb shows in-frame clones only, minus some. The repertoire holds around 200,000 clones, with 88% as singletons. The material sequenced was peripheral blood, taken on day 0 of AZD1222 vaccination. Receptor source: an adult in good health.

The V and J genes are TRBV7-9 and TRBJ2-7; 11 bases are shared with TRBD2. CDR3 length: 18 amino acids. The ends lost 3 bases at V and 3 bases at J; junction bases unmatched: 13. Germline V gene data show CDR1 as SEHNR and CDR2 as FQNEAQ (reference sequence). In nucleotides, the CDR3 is TGTGCCAGCAGCTTCAGTGTTCAAATCCTAGCGGGGGGCTACGAGCAGTACTTC. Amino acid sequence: CASSFSVQILAGGYEQYF.

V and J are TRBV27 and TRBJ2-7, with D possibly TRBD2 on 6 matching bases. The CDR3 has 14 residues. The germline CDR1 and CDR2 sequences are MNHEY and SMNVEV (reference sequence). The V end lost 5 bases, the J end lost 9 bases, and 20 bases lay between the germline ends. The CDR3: CASSKAGSLVGQYF. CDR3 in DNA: TGTGCCAGCAGTAAAGCGGGCTCCCTAGTGGGGCAGTACTTC.

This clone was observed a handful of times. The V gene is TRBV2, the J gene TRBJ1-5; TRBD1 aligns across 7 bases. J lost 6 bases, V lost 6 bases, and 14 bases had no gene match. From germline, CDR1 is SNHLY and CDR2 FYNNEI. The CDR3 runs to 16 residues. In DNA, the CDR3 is TGTGCCAGCAGACGGGACAGTGGGAGGGTGAGTCAGCCCCAGCATTTT. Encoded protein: CASRRDSGRVSQPQHF.

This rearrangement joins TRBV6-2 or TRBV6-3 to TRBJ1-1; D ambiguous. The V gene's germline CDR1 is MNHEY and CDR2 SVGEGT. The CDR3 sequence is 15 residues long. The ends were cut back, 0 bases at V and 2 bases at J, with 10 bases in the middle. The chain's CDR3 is CASSYSNRGNTEAFF. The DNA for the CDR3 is TGTGCCAGCAGTTACTCTAACAGAGGAAACACTGAAGCTTTCTTT.

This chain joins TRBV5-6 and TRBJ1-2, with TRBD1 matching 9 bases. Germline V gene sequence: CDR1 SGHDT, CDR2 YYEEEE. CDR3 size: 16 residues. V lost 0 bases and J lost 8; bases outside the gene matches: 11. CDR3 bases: TGTGCCAGCAGCTTGGGAGATAACAGGGGGCATCAAGGCTACACCTTC. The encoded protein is CASSLGDNRGHQGYTF.

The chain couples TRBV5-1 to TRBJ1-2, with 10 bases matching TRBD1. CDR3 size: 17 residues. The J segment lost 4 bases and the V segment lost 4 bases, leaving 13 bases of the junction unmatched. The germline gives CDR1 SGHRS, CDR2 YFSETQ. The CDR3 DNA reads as TGCGCCAGCAGCGCTGGGACAGGGGCCTTTCAAGTCTATGGCTACACCTTC. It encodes CASSAGTGAFQVYGYTF.

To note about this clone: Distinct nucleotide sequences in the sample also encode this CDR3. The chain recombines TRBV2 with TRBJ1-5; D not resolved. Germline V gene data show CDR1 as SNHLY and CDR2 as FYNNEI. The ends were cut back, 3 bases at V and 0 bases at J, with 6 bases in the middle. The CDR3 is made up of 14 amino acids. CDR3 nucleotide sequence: TGTGCCAGCAGTGATGGTTATAGCAATCAGCCCCAGCATTTT. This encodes CASSDGYSNQPQHF.

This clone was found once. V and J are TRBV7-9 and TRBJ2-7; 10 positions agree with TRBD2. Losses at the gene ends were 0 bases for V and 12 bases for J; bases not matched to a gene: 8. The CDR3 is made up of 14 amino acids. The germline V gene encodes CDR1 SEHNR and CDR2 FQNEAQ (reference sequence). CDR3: CASSLAVSGGVRYF. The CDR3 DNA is TGTGCCAGCAGCTTAGCGGTGAGCGGGGGGGTGCGGTACTTC.

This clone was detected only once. The CDR3 DNA reads TGTGCTGCTGGGGGGCGCTCTGGGGCCAACGTCCTGACTTTC. This encodes CAAGGRSGANVLTF. The chain recombines TRBV25-1 with TRBJ2-6; TRBD1 or TRBD2 may be the D gene (6 bases each). In germline, CDR1 is MGHDK, CDR2 SYGVNS. The length of the CDR3 is 14 residues.

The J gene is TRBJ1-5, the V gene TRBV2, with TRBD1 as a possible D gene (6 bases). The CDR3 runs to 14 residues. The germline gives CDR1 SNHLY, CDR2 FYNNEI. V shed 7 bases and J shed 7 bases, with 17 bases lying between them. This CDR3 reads CASIEGGIGQPQHF. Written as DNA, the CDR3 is TGTGCCAGCATCGAGGGGGGAATAGGGCAGCCCCAGCATTTT.

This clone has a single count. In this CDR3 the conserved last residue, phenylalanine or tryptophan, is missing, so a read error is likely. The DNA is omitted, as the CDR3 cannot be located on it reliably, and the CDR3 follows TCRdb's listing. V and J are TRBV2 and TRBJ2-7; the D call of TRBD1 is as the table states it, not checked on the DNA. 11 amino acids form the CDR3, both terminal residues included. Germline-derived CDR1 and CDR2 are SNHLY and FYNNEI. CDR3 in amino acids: CASSESAGGIL.

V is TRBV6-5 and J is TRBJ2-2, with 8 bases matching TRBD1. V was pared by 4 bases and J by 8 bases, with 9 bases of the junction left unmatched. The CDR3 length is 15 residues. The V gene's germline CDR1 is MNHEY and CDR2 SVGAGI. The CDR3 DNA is TGTGCCAGCAGTTGGTCCCAGGGGGCGCCTGGGGAGCTGTTTTTT. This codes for CASSWSQGAPGELFF.

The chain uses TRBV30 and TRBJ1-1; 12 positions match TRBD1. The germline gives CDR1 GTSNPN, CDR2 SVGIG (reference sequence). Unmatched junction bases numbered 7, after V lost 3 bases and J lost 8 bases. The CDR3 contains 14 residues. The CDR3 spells CAWSRGQGASEAFF. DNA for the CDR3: TGTGCCTGGAGCAGGGGACAGGGGGCCTCCGAAGCTTTCTTT. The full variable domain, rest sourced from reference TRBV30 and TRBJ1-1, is SQTIHQWPATLVQPVGSPLSLECTVEGTSNPNLYWYRQAAGRGLQLLFYSVGIGQISSEVPQNLSASRPQDRQFILSSKKLLLSDSGFYLCAWSRGQGASEAFFGQGTRLTVV.

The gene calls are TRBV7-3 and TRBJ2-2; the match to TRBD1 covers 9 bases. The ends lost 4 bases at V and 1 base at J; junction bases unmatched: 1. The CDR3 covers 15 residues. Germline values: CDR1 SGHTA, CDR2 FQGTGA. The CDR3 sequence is CASSWGQGNTGELFF. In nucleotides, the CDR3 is TGTGCCAGCAGCTGGGGACAGGGGAACACCGGGGAGCTGTTTTTT.

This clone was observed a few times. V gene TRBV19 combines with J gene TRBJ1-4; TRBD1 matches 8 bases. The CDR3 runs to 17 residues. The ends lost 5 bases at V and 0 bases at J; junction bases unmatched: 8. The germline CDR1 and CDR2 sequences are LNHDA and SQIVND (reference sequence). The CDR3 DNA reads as TGTGCCAGTAGTGACCGGACAGGGAGGACAACTAATGAAAAACTGTTTTTT. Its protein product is CASSDRTGRTTNEKLFF.

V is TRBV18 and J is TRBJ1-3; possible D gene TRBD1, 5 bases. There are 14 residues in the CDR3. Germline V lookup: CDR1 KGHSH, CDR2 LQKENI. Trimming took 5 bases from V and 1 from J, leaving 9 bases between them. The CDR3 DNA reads TGTGCCAGCTCAGTACAGGAGTCTGGAAACACCATATATTTT. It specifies CASSVQESGNTIYF.

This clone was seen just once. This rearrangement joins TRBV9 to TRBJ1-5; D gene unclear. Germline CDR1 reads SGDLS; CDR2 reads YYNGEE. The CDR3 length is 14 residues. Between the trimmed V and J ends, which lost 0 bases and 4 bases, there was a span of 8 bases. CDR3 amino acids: CASSVGGSNQPQHF. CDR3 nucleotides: TGTGCCAGCAGCGTAGGGGGTAGTAATCAGCCCCAGCATTTT.

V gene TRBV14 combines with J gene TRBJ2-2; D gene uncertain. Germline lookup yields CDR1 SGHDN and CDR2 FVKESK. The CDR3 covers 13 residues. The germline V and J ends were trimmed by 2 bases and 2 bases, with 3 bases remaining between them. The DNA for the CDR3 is TGTGCCAGCAGCCAAAAAAACACCGGGGAGCTGTTTTTT. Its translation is CASSQKNTGELFF.

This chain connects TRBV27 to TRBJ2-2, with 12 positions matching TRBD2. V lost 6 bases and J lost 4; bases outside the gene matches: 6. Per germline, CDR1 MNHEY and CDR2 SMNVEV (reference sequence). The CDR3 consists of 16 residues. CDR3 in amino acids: CASRPGLAGRTGELFF. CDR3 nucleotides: TGTGCCAGCAGACCCGGACTAGCGGGACGCACCGGGGAGCTGTTTTTT.

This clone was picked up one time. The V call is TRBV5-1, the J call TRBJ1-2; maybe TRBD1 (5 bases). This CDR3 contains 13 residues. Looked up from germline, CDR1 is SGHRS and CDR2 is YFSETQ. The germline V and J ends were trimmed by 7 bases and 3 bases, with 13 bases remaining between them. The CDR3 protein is CASRDSIYYGYTF. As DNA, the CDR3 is TGCGCCAGCCGGGACTCTATATACTATGGCTACACCTTC.

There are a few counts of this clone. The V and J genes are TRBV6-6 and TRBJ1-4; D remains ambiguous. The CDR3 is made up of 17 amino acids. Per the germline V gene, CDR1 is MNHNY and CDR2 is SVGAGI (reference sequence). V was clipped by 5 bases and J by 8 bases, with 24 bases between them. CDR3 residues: CASSRSGGLEASEKLFF. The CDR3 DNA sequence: TGTGCCAGCAGTCGATCCGGAGGATTGGAGGCGTCGGAAAAACTGTTTTTT.

As DNA, the CDR3 is TGTGCCAGCAGCCAATACGCCGATGGACTAGCTCTTTCTTACAATGAGCAGTTCTTC. Translating gives CASSQYADGLALSYNEQFF. V gene TRBV4-2 combines with J gene TRBJ2-1; 8 bases map to TRBD2. The CDR3 is 19 amino acids. Germline V gives CDR1 LGHNA, CDR2 YNFKEQ. Unmatched junction bases numbered 16, after V lost 2 bases and J lost 4 bases.

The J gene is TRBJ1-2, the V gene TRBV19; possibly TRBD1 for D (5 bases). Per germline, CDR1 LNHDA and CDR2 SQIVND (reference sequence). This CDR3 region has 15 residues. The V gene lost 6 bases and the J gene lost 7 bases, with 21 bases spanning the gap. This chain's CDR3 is CASRMGERGVTGYTF. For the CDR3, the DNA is TGTGCCAGTAGGATGGGGGAACGGGGGGTTACTGGCTACACCTTC.

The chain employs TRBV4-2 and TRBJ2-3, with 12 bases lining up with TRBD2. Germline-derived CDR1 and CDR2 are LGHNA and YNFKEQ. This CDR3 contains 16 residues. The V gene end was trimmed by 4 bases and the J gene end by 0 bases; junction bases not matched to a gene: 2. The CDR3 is CASSRGTSGSTDTQYF. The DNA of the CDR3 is TGTGCCAGCAGCCGCGGGACTAGCGGGAGCACAGATACGCAGTATTTT.

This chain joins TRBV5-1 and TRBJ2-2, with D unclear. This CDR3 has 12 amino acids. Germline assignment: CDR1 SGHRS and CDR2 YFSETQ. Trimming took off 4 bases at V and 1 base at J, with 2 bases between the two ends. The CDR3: CASSLNTGELFF. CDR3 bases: TGCGCCAGCAGCCTGAACACCGGGGAGCTGTTTTTT.

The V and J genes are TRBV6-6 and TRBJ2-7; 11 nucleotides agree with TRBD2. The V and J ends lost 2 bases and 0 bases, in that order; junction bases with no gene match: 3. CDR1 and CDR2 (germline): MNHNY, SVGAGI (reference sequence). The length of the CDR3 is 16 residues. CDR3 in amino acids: CASSYGGTSGSYEQYF. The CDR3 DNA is TGTGCCAGCAGTTACGGGGGGACTAGCGGCTCCTACGAGCAGTACTTC.

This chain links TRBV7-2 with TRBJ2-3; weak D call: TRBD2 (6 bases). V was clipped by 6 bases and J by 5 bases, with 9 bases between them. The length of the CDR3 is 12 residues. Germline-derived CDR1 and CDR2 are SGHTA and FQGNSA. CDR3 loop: CASSTSLDTQYF. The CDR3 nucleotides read TGTGCCAGCAGTACTAGCTTAGATACGCAGTATTTT.

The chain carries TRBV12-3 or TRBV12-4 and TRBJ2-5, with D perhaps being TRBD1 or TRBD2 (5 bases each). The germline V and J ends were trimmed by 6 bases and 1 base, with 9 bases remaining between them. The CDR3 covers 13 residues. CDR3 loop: CASRRDGQETQYF. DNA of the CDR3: TGTGCCAGCAGACGGGACGGCCAAGAGACCCAGTACTTC.